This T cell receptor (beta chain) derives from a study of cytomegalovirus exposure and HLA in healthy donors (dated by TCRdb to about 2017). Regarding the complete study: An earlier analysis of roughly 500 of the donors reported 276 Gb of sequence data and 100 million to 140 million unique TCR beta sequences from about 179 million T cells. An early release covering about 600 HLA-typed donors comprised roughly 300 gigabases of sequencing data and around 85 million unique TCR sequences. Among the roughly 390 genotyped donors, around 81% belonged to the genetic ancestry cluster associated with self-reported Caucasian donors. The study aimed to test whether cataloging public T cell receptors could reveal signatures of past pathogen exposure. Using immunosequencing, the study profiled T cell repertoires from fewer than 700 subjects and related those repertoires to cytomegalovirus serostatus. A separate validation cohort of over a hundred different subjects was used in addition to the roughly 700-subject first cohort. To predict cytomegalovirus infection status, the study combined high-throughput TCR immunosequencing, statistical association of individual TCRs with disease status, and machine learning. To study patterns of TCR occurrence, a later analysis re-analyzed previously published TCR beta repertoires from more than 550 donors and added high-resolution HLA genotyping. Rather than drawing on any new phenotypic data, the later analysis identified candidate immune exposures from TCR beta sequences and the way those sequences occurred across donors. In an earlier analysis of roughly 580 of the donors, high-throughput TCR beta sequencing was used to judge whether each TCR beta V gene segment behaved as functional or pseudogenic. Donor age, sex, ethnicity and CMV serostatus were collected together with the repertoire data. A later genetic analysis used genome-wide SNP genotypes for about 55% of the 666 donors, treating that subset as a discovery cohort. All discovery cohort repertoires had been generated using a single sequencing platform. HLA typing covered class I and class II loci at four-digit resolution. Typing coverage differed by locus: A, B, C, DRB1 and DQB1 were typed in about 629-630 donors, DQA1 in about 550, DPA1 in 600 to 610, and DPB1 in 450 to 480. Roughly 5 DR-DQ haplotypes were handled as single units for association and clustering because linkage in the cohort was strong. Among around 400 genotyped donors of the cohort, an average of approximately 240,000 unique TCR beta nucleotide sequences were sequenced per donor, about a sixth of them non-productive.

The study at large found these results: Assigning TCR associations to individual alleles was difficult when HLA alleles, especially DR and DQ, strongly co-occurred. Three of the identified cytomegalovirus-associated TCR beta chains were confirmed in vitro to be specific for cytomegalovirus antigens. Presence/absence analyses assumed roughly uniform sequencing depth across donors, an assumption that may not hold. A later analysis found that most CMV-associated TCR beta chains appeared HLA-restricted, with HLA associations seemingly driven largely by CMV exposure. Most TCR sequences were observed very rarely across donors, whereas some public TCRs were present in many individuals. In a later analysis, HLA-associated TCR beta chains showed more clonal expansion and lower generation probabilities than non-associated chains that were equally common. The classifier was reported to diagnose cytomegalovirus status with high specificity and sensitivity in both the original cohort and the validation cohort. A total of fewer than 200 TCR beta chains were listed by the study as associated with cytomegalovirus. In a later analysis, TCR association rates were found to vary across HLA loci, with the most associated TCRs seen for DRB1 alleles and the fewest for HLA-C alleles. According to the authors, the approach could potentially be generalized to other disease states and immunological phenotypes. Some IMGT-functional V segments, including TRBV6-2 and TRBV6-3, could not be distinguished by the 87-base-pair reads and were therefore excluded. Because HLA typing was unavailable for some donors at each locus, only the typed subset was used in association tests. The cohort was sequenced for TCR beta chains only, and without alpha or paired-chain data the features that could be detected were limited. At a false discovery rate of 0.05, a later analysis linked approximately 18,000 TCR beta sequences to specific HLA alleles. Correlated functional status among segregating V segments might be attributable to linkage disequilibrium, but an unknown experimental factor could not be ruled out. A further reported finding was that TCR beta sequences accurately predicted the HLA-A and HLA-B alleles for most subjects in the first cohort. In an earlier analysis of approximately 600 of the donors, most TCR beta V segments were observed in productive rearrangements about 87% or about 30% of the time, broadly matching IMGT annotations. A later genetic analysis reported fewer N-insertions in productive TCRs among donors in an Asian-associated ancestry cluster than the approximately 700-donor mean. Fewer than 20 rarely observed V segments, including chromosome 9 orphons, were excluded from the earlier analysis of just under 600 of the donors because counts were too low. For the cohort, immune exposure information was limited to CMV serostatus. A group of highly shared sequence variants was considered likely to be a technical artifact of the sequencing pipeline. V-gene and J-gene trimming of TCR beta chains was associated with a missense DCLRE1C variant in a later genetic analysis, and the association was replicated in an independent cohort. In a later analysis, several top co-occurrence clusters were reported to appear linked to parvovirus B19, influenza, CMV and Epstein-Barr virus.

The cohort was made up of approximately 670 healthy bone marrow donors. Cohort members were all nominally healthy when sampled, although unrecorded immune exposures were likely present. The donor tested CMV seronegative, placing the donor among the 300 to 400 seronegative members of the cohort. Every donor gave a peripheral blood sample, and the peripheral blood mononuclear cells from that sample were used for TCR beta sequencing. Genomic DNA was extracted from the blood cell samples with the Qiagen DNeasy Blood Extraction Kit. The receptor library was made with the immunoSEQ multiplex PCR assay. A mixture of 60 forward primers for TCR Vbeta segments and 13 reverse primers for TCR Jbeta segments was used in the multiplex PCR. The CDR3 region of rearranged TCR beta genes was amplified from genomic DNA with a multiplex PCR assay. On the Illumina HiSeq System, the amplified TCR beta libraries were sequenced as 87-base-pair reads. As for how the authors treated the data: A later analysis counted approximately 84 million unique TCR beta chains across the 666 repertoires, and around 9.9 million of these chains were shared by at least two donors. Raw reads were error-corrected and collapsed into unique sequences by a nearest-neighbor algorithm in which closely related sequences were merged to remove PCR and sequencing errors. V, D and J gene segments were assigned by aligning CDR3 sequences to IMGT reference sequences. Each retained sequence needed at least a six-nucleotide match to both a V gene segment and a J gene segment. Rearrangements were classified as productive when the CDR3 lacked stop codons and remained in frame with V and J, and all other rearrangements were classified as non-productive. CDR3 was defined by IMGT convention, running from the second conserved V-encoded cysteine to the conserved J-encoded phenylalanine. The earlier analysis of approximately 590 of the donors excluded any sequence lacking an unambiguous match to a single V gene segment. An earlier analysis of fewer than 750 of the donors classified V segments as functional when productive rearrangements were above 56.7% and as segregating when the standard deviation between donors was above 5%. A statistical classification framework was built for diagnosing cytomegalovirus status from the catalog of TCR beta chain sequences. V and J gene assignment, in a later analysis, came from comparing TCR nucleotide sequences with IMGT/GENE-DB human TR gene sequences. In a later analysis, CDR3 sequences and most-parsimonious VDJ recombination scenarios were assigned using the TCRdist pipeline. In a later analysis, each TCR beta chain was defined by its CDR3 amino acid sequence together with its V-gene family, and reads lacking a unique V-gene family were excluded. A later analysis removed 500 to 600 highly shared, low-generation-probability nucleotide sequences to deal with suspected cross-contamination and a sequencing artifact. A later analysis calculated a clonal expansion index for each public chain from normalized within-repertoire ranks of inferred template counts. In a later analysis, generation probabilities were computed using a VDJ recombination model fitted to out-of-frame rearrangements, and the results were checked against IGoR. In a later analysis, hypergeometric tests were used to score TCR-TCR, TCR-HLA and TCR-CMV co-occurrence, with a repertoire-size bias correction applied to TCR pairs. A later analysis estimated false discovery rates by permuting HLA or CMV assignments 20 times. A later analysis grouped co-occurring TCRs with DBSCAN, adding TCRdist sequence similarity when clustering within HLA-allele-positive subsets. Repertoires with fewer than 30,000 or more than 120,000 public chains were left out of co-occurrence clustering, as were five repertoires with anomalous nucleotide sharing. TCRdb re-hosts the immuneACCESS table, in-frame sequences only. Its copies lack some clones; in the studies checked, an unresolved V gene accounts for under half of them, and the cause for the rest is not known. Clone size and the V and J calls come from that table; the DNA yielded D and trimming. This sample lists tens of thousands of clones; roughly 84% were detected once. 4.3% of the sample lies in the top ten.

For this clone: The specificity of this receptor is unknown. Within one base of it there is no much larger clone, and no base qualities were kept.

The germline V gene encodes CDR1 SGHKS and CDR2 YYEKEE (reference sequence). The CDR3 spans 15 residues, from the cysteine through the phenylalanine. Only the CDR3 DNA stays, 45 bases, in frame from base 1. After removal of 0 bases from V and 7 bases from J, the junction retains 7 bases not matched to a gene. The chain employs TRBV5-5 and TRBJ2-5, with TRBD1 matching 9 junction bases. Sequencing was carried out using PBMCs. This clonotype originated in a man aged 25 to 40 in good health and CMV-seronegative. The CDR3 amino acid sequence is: CASSLEGADRGTQYF. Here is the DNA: TGTGCCAGCAGCTTGGAGGGGGCGGACAGGGGGACCCAGTACTTC.